The clone carrying this T cell receptor (beta chain) appeared a single time. This sample was included in a study of blood T cell repertoires in COVID-19. Study background: COVID-19 samples from acute and convalescent phases originated in the United States, Italy and Spain. T cells, B-cell-depleted T cells, or PBMCs supplied cDNA or gDNA.

The length of the CDR3 is 16 residues. Trimming left V 3 bases short and J 0 bases short, with 14 bases between. Germline lookup yields CDR1 SGHDT and CDR2 YYEEEE. Authors' processing steps: Quantification of nucleated cells was approximated via reference gene primer amplification. Data came from immunoSEQ multiplex PCR; TCRdb stores just in-frame clones and leaves some out. That table is the source of V, J and clone size, and D and trimming were worked out from the DNA. The sample has approximately 68,000 clones, about 89% seen once. This sequence was found in a woman between 55 and 75 years old with acute or convalescent COVID-19. Sequencing was performed on peripheral blood. The rearrangement joins TRBV5-6 to TRBJ2-3; TRBD1 might be the D (6 bases). The CDR3 is CASSSYTGWSTDTQYF. CDR3 DNA sequence: TGTGCCAGCAGCTCCTACACAGGGTGGAGCACAGATACGCAGTATTTT.